At least ten counts were recorded for the clone carrying this TCR beta chain. Antigen: not known. The CDR3 is 13 residues long. Trimming left V 1 base short and J 4 bases short, with 7 bases between. A single record per CDR3 protein comes from TCRdb applying MiXCR to the 5' RACE reads. The sample records just under 550,000 distinct CDR3 sequences, over 12% being singletons. The entry originates in a study of identical twins. Study-wide findings and caveats: Model-predicted out-of-frame TCR alpha sharing fell below observed values in monozygotic twins.

Healthy Caucasian donors formed the entire cohort. This same sample was also part of a study on yellow fever vaccine responses in identical twins.

The rearrangement joins TRBV12-3 or TRBV12-4 to TRBJ1-1; D unresolved. Sequencing was carried out using CD4+ T cells sorted from blood. The clonotype was recovered from a young woman in good health. The chain's CDR3 is CASSLDGFTEAFF. The CDR3, as DNA: TGTGCCAGCAGTTTAGATGGGTTCACTGAAGCTTTCTTT.